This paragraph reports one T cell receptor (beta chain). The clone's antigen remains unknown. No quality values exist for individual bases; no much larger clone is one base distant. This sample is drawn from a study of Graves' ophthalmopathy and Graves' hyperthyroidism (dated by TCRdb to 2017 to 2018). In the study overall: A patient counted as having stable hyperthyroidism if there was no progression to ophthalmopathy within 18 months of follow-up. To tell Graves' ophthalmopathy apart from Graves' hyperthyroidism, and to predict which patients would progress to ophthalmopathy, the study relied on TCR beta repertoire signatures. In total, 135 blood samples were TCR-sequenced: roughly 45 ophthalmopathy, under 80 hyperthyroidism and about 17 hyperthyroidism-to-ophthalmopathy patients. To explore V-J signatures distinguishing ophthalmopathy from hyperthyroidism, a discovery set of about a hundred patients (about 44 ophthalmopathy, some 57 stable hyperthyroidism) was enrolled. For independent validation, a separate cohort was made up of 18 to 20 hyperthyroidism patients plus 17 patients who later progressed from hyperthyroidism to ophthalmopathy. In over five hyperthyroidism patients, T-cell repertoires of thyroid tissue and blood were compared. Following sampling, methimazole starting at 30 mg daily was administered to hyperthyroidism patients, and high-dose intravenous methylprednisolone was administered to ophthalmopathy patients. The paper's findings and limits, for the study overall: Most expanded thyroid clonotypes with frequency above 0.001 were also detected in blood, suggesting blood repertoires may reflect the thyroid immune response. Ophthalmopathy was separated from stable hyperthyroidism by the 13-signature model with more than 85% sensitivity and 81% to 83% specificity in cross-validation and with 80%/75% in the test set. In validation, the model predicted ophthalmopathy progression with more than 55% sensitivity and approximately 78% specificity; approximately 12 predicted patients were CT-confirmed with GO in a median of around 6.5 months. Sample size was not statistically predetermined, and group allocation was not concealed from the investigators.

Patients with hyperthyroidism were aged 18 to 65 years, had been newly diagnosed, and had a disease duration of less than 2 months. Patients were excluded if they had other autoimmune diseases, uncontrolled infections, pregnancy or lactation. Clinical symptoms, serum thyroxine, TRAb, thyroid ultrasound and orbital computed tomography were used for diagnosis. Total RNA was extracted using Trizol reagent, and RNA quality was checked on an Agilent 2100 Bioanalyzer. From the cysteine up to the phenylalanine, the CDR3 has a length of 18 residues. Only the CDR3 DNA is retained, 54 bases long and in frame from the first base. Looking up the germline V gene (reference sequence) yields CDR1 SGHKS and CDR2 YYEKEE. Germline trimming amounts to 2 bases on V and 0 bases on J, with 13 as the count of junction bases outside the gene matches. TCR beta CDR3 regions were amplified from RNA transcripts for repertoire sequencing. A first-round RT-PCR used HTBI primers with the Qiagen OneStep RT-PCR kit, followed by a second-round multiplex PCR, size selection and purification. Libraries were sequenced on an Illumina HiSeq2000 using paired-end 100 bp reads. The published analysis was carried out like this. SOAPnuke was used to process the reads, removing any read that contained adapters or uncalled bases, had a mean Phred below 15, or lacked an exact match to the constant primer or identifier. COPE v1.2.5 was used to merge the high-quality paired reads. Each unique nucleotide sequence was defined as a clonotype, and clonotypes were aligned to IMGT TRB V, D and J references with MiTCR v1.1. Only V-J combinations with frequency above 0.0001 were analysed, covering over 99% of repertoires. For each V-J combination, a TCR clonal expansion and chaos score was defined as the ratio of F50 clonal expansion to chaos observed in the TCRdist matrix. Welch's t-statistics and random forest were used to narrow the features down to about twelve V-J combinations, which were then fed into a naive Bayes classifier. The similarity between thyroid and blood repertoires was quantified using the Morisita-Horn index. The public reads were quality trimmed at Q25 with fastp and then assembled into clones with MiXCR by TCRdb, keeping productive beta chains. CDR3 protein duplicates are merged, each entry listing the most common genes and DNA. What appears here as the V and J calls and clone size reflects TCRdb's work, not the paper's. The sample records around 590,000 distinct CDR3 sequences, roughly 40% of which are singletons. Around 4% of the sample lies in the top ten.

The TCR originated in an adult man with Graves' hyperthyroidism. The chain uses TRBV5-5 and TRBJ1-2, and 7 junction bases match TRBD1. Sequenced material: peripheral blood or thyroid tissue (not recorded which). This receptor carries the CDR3 CASSFSSLRQGPNYGYTF. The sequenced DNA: TGTGCCAGCAGCTTTAGTTCTCTTCGACAGGGACCTAACTATGGCTACACCTTC.